This passage covers 14 T cell receptor beta chains from one sample sequenced in a study of blood T cell repertoires in COVID-19. The repertoire was sequenced with immunoSEQ multiplex PCR; TCRdb's copy has only in-frame clones and lacks some. The sample yields 250,000 or so clones, about 88% seen once. The source material was peripheral blood. These receptors came from a woman aged 55 to 70 with COVID-19, enrolled during active disease.

This chain uses TRBV7-9 with TRBJ1-2; 10 bases fit TRBD1. The CDR3 runs to 17 residues. Germline trimming cut 4 bases from V and 8 bases from J; bases unmatched to any gene: 16. The germline V gene encodes CDR1 SEHNR and CDR2 FQNEAQ (reference sequence). CDR3 sequence: CASSYERDRGSSEGYTF. CDR3 coding DNA: TGTGCCAGCAGCTACGAGAGGGACAGGGGAAGCTCTGAAGGCTACACCTTC.

This sequence joins TRBV10-3 and TRBJ2-3; possible D gene TRBD1, 5 bases. The CDR3 extends over 15 amino acids. V lost 5 bases and J lost 0, with 12 bases in between. Germline values: CDR1 ENHRY, CDR2 SYGVKD. The CDR3: CAISTHPGSTDTQYF. Here the CDR3 DNA reads TGTGCCATCAGTACCCATCCAGGGAGCACAGATACGCAGTATTTT.

J is TRBJ2-4 and V is TRBV6-2 or TRBV6-3; D unclear. The CDR3 has 14 amino acids. Trimming removed 3 bases at V and 3 bases at J, with 9 bases between. Germline assignment: CDR1 MNHEY and CDR2 SVGEGT. CDR3: CASSYGVLKNIQYF. Written as DNA, the CDR3 is TGTGCCAGCAGTTATGGAGTACTCAAAAACATTCAGTACTTC.

The V and J genes are TRBV27 and TRBJ1-5, with 9 bases fitting TRBD1. Germline trimming cut 4 bases from V and 4 bases from J; bases unmatched to any gene: 5. CDR3 length: 15 amino acids. Germline V gene data show CDR1 as MNHEY and CDR2 as SMNVEV (reference sequence). In nucleotides, the CDR3 is TGTGCCAGCAGTTCCTTAGACAGGGGGAATCAGCCCCAGCATTTT. Its protein is CASSSLDRGNQPQHF.

The V gene is TRBV6-2 or TRBV6-3, the J gene TRBJ2-7; TRBD1 might be the D (6 bases). Germline V CDR1 and CDR2: MNHEY, SVGEGT. V lost 5 bases, J lost 1 base, and 12 bases lay in between. This CDR3 spans 14 amino acids. The chain's CDR3 is CASSVAGDSYEQYF. As DNA, the CDR3 is TGTGCCAGCAGTGTGGCAGGGGATTCCTACGAGCAGTACTTC.

The CDR3 reads CASSTRQGRREQYF. In nucleotides, the CDR3 is TGTGCCAGCAGTACGCGACAGGGCAGAAGAGAGCAGTACTTC. The rearrangement uses TRBV6-2 or TRBV6-3 and TRBJ2-7, with TRBD1 identical over 7 bases. V lost 5 bases, J lost 7 bases, and 11 bases stayed unmatched. The CDR3 consists of 14 residues. Looked up from germline, CDR1 is MNHEY and CDR2 is SVGEGT.

This clone has a single count. This sequence joins TRBV11-3 and TRBJ2-3; D possibly corresponds to TRBD2 (6 bases). Germline CDR1 SGHNT, CDR2 YENEEA. CDR3 length: 18 amino acids. V was cut by 5 bases and J by 0 bases, with 21 bases left in between. This chain's CDR3 is CASSALQTTSSSTDTQYF. Written as DNA, the CDR3 is TGTGCCAGCAGCGCACTACAAACCACTAGCAGCAGCACAGATACGCAGTATTTT. The full variable domain, completed using reference TRBV11-3 and TRBJ2-3, is EAGVVQSPRYKIIEKKQPVAFWCNPISGHNTLYWYLQNLGQGPELLIRYENEEAVDDSQLPKDRFSAERLKGVDSTLKIQPAELGDSAVYLCASSALQTTSSSTDTQYFGPGTRLTVL.

The chain employs TRBV5-1 and TRBJ2-3; weak D call: TRBD1 (6 bases). Trimming cost V 0 bases and J 0 bases, with 11 bases left between them. CDR3 length equals 16 residues. From germline, CDR1 is SGHRS and CDR2 YFSETQ. CDR3 DNA sequence: TGCGCCAGCAGCTTGGTCTCAGGGGCTAGCACAGATACGCAGTATTTT. Translating gives CASSLVSGASTDTQYF.

This clone was detected only once. The V call is TRBV6-4, the J call TRBJ2-7; TRBD2 matches at 10 bases. Trimming cost V 0 bases and J 10 bases; bases outside gene matches: 6. The CDR3 sequence is 14 residues long. Germline CDR1 MRHNA, CDR2 SNTAGT. This CDR3 is CASSDSPSGSYQYF. The CDR3 nucleotides are TGTGCCAGCAGTGACTCGCCTAGCGGGAGTTACCAGTACTTC.

V and J are TRBV28 and TRBJ2-3; tentative D call: TRBD2 (7 bases). V dropped 6 bases and J dropped 4 bases, with 20 bases sitting between them. There are 16 residues in the CDR3. Germline V gene lookup returns CDR1 MDHEN and CDR2 SYDVKM. The CDR3 is CASSLGWGGRADTQYF. Written as DNA, the CDR3 is TGTGCCAGCAGCCTCGGTTGGGGGGGGCGGGCAGATACGCAGTATTTT.

The rearrangement links TRBV5-6 to TRBJ1-3, with unresolved D. This CDR3 region has 13 residues. V was trimmed by 2 bases and J by 1 base, leaving 4 bases between them. Germline values: CDR1 SGHDT, CDR2 YYEEEE. CDR3 protein: CASSFGSGNTIYF. CDR3 bases: TGTGCCAGCAGCTTCGGGTCTGGAAACACCATATATTTT.

The chain has TRBV28 and TRBJ1-5, with D possibly being TRBD1 (5 bases). This CDR3 is 15 amino acids long. Germline CDR1 reads MDHEN; CDR2 reads SYDVKM. V was shortened by 5 bases and J by 2 bases, with 13 bases between the two germline ends. The CDR3 DNA reads as TGTGCCAGCAGTCGCTGGGGCTGGGGCAATCAGCCCCAGCATTTT. Its protein product is CASSRWGWGNQPQHF.

This chain uses TRBV14 with TRBJ2-1; 14 bases align to TRBD2. The length of the CDR3 is 17 residues. CDR1 is SGHDN, CDR2 FVKESK, per germline. The junction had 9 bases not matched to a gene; V was cut back by 1 base and J by 10 bases. CDR3 amino acids: CASSQAIGLAGGKEQFF. Here the CDR3 DNA reads TGTGCCAGCAGCCAAGCAATAGGACTAGCGGGAGGTAAAGAGCAGTTCTTC.

Comments on this clone: A much larger clone sits a single nucleotide away, making a read error possible. V is TRBV11-2 and J is TRBJ2-7; TRBD2 aligns across 12 bases. CDR3 length: 14 residues. Trimming at V came to 4 bases and at J to 3 bases, leaving 1 base not matched to a gene. CDR1 and CDR2 from the germline V gene are SGHAT and FQNNGV. The CDR3 loop is CASSSTSGSYEQYF. CDR3 in DNA: TGTGCCAGCAGCTCGACTAGCGGGAGCTACGAGCAGTACTTC.